This T cell receptor beta chain appears in the sequencing data of a study of blood T cell repertoires in COVID-19. Study context: T cells, B-cell-depleted T cells, or PBMCs provided the cDNA or gDNA that served as material.

Seattle patients were enrolled while actively infected and followed longitudinally. This table comes from immunoSEQ multiplex PCR, and its TCRdb copy is limited to in-frame clones, with some not included. The data hold 250,000 to 400,000 clones, with around 90% observed a single time. CDR1 is GTSNPN and CDR2 is SVGIG in the germline V gene (reference sequence). The CDR3 is 17 amino acids. The V and J ends lost 5 bases and 2 bases, in that order; junction bases with no gene match: 15. The receptor was derived from a young woman with COVID-19, enrolled during active disease. The genes are TRBV30 and TRBJ1-5; 7 bases are a match to TRBD1. Sample: peripheral blood. The CDR3 protein is CAWAEDDRVGRNQPQHF. In DNA form, the CDR3 reads TGTGCCTGGGCTGAGGACGACAGGGTTGGTCGCAATCAGCCCCAGCATTTT. Full variable domain (rest looked up from reference TRBV30 and TRBJ1-5): SQTIHQWPATLVQPVGSPLSLECTVEGTSNPNLYWYRQAAGRGLQLLFYSVGIGQISSEVPQNLSASRPQDRQFILSSKKLLLSDSGFYLCAWAEDDRVGRNQPQHFGDGTRLSIL.